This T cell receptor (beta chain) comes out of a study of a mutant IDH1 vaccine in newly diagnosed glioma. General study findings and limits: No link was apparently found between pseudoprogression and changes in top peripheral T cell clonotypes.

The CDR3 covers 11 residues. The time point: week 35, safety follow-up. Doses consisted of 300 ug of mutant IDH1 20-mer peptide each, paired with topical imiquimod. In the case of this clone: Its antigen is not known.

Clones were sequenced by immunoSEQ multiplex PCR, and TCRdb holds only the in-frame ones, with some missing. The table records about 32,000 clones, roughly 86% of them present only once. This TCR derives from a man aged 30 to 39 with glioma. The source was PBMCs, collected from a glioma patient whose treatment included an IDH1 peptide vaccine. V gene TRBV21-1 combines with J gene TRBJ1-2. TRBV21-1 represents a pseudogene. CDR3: CASSKGYGYTF. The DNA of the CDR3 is TGTGCCAGCAGCAAAGGCTATGGCTACACCTTC.